A single sample is the source of the 6 T cell receptor beta chains below, sequenced in a study of T-cell memory formation after mild COVID-19. TCRdb called the 5' RACE reads again in MiXCR, with one record for every CDR3 protein. The table has hundreds of thousands of distinct CDR3 sequences, about 20% seen once. The sample comprised PBMCs or a T cell subset sorted from them (not recorded which). All receptors come from an adult woman who had mild COVID-19 (a few samples of this study predate the infection). Cell type and time point are not known.

This clonotype showed up just a few times. This chain joins TRBV3-1 and TRBJ1-1; D gene uncertain. Germline V lookup: CDR1 LGHDT, CDR2 YNNKEL (reference sequence). The CDR3 length is 14 residues. V was shortened by 4 bases and J by 1 base, with 10 bases between the two germline ends. This CDR3 reads CASSRSLSNTEAFF. DNA of the CDR3: TGTGCCAGCAGCCGAAGTTTGTCGAACACTGAAGCTTTCTTT. The variable domain in full, with the rest retrieved from reference TRBV3-1 and TRBJ1-1, is DTAVSQTPKYLVTQMGNDKSIKCEQNLGHDTMYWYKQDSKKFLKIMFSYNNKELIINETVPNRFSPKSPDKAHLNLHINSLELGDSAVYFCASSRSLSNTEAFFGQGTRLTVV.

This chain links TRBV10-3 with TRBJ2-3; D remains unclear. Per germline, CDR1 ENHRY and CDR2 SYGVKD. This CDR3 has 12 residues. V lost 2 bases and J 4 bases, leaving 4 bases between the germline ends. In DNA form, the CDR3 reads TGTGCCATCAGTGAGACATCAGATACGCAGTATTTT. This encodes CAISETSDTQYF.

This clonotype showed up just a few times. The V call is TRBV7-9, the J call TRBJ2-3, with a tentative D call TRBD2 (6 bases). The CDR3 totals 15 residues. V was clipped by 4 bases and J by 2 bases, with 13 bases between them. Per germline, CDR1 SEHNR and CDR2 FQNEAQ (reference sequence). The DNA for the CDR3 is TGTGCCAGCAGCTGGAGCGGGCAGTACACAGATACGCAGTATTTT. Amino acid sequence: CASSWSGQYTDTQYF.

V usage is TRBV27 and J usage is TRBJ2-5, with 8 bases that match TRBD1. V dropped 5 bases and J dropped 10; count of bases not matched to a gene: 9. This CDR3 contains 13 residues. Germline-derived CDR1 and CDR2 are MNHEY and SMNVEV (reference sequence). The CDR3 reads CASSPGGSLHQYF. Written as DNA, the CDR3 is TGTGCCAGCAGTCCAGGGGGCAGTCTCCACCAGTACTTC.

With respect to this clonotype: One junction end does not reproduce the germline sequence, and a read error may be involved. The chain has TRBV2 and TRBJ2-5, with 12 bases identical to TRBD2. The CDR3 is 11 residues long. Germline loops: CDR1 SNHLY, CDR2 FYNNEI. Here the CDR3 reads CDSGGLGLAGF. DNA of the CDR3: TGTGACAGCGGGGGGCTGGGACTAGCGGGCTTC.

This clonotype came up a few times. The genes are TRBV6-6 and TRBJ2-7, with D tentatively TRBD1 (6 bases). V shed 2 bases and J shed 3 bases, with 23 bases lying between them. Germline V gene sequence: CDR1 MNHNY, CDR2 SVGAGI (reference sequence). The CDR3 extends over 18 amino acids. CDR3 bases: TGTGCCAGCAGTTACCACCGTCTCTCGTTACAGGGCCTCTACGAGCAGTACTTC. It encodes CASSYHRLSLQGLYEQYF.